This TCR beta chain stems from a study of blood T cell repertoires in COVID-19. Profiling relied on immunoSEQ multiplex PCR, and the TCRdb table lists in-frame clones only, not all of them. The sample holds 120,000 to 150,000 clones, more than 60% seen once. This CDR3 has 14 amino acids. Looked up from germline, CDR1 is GTSNPN and CDR2 is SVGIG (reference sequence). Trimming cost V 2 bases and J 6 bases; bases outside gene matches: 6. Material for sequencing was peripheral blood. The TCR originated in a man in his forties or fifties with acute or convalescent COVID-19. V and J are TRBV30 and TRBJ1-5, with TRBD1 identical over 8 bases. CDR3 protein: CAWSHRGIRQPQHF. The CDR3 DNA reads TGTGCCTGGAGTCACAGGGGGATTCGTCAGCCCCAGCATTTT.